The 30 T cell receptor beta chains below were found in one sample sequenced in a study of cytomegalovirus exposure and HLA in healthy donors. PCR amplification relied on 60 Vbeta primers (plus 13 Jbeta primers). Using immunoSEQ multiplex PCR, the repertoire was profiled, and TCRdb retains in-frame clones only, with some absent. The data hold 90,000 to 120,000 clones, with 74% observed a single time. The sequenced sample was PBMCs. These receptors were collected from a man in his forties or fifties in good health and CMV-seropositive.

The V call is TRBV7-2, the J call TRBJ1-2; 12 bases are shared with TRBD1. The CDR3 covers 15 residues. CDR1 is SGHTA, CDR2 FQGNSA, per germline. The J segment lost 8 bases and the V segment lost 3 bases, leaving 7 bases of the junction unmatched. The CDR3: CASSFGTGGARGYTF. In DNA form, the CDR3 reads TGTGCCAGCAGCTTCGGGACAGGGGGCGCGAGGGGCTACACCTTC.

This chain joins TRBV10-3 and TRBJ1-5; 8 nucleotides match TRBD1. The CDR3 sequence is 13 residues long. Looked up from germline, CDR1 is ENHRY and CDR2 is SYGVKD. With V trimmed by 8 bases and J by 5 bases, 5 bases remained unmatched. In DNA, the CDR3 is TGTGCCATCGCCGGGACAGGCCATCAGCCCCAGCATTTT. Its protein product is CAIAGTGHQPQHF.

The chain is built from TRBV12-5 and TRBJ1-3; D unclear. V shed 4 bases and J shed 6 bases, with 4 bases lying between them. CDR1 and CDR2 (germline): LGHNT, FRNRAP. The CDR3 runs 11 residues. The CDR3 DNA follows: TGTGCTAGTGGTTGGCAAAACACCATATATTTT. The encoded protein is CASGWQNTIYF.

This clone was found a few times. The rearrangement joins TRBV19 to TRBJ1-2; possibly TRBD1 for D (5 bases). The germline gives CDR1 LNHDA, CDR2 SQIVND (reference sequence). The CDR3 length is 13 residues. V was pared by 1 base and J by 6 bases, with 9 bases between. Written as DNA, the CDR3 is TGTGCCAGTAGTATAGGGCCAGGGAATGGCTACACCTTC. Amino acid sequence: CASSIGPGNGYTF.

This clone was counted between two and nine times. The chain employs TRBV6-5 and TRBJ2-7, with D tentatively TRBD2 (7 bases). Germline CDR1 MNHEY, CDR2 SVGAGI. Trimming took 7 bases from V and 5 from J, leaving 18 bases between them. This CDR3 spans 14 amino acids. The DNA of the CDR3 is TGTGCCAGCATGGAAGGGGGGGGGCGGAACGAGCAGTACTTC. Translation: CASMEGGGRNEQYF.

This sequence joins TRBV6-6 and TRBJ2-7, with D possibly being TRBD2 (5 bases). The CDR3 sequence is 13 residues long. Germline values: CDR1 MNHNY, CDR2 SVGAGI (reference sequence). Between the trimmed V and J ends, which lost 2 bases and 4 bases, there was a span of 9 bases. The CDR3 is CASSYNPGYEQYF. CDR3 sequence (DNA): TGTGCCAGCAGTTACAATCCGGGGTACGAGCAGTACTTC.

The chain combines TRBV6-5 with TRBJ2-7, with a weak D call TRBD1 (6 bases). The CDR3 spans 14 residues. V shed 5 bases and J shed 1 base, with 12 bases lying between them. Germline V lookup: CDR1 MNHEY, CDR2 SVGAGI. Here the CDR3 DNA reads TGTGCCAGCAGTCCCGGGACAAATTCCTACGAGCAGTACTTC. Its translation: CASSPGTNSYEQYF.

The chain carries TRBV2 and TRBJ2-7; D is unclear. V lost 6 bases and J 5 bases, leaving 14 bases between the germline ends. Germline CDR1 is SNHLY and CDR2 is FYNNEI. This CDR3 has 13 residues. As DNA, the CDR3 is TGTGCCAGCAGCCTAGATTCTATGAACGAGCAGTACTTC. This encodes CASSLDSMNEQYF.

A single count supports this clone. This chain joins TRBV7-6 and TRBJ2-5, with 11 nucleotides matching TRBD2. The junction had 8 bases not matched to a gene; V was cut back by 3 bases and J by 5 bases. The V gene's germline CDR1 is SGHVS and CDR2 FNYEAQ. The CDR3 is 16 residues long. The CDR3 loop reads CASSLIRTSGGETQYF. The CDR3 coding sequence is TGTGCCAGCAGCTTGATCAGAACTAGCGGGGGCGAGACCCAGTACTTC.

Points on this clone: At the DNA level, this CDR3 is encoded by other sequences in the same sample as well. Written as DNA, the CDR3 is TGTGCCAGCAGTTTAGCTATGGGGACAGGGGGCTTAGATGAGCAGTTCTTC. Translating it yields CASSLAMGTGGLDEQFF. The chain couples TRBV27 to TRBJ2-1, with 12 nucleotides matching TRBD1. The CDR3 consists of 17 residues. The ends lost 2 bases at V and 8 bases at J; junction bases unmatched: 10. Germline lookup yields CDR1 MNHEY and CDR2 SMNVEV (reference sequence).

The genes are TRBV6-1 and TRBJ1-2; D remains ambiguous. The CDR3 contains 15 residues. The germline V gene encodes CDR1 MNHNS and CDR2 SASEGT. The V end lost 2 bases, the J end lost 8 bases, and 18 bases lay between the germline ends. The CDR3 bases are TGTGCCAGCAGTGAATATTCGCTGGGGAGTCGAGGCTACACCTTC. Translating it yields CASSEYSLGSRGYTF.

CDR3 residues: CASRSPQGAKNIQYF. CDR3 bases: TGTGCCAGCAGGAGCCCTCAGGGGGCCAAAAACATTCAGTACTTC. The chain is built from TRBV28 and TRBJ2-4; possible D gene TRBD1, 6 bases. The CDR3 extends over 15 amino acids. Germline-derived CDR1 and CDR2 are MDHEN and SYDVKM. The V and J ends lost 6 bases and 1 base respectively, with 13 bases between them.

The CDR3 DNA is TGCAGCGCGGGAGAGACCCGACTAGCGGGTTTTGGGAATGAGCAGTTCTTC. Amino acids: CSAGETRLAGFGNEQFF. This chain connects TRBV29-1 to TRBJ2-1; the match to TRBD2 covers 10 bases. The germline V gene has CDR1 SQVTM and CDR2 ANQGSEA. The CDR3 is made up of 17 amino acids. The trim removed 7 bases at V and 7 bases at J, leaving 19 bases unmatched.

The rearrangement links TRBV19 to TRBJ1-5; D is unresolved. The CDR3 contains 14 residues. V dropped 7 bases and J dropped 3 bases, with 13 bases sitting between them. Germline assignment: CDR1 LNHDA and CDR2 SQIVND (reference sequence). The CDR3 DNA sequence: TGTGCCAGTAACGAGCGGAGCCACAATCAGCCCCAGCATTTT. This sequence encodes CASNERSHNQPQHF.

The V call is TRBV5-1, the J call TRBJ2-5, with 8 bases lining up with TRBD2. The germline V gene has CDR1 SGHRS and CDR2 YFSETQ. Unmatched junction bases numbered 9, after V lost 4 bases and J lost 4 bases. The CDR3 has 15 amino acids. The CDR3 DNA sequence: TGCGCCAGCAGCACCGGGGGGGCCTATGGAGAGACCCAGTACTTC. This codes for CASSTGGAYGETQYF.

The CDR3 nucleotides are TGTGCCAGCAGTTTATTTCCGAGGGATGGCAATCAGCCCCAGCATTTT. It codes for CASSLFPRDGNQPQHF. V usage is TRBV28 and J usage is TRBJ1-5, with unresolved D. CDR3 length equals 16 residues. V was pared by 1 base and J by 2 bases, with 12 bases between. In germline, CDR1 is MDHEN, CDR2 SYDVKM.

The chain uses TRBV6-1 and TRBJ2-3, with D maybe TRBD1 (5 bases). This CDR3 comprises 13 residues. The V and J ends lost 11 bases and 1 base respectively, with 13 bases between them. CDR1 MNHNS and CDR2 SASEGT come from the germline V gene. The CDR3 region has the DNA TGTGCCGCAGGAGTAGGGGGCACAGATACGCAGTATTTT. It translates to CAAGVGGTDTQYF.

DNA for the CDR3: TGTGCCAGCAGCCCCGGCGGGAGGGAACCTTACAATGAGCAGTTCTTC. It specifies CASSPGGREPYNEQFF. The gene calls are TRBV6-6 and TRBJ2-1; 9 bases are shared with TRBD2. V lost 6 bases to trimming and J lost 4 bases; unmatched junction nucleotides: 10. The CDR3 is made up of 16 amino acids. The germline gives CDR1 MNHNY, CDR2 SVGAGI (reference sequence).

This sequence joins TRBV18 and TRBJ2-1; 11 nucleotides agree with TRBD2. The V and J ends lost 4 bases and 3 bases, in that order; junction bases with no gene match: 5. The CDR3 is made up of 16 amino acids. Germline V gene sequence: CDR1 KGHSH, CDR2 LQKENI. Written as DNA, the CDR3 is TGTGCCAGCTCACGGCTAGCGGGGGGATACTACAATGAGCAGTTCTTC. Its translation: CASSRLAGGYYNEQFF.

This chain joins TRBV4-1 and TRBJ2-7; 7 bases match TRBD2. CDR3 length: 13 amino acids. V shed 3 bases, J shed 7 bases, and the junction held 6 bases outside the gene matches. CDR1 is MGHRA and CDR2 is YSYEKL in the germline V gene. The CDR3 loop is CASSHFDGGEQYF. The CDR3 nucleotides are TGCGCCAGCAGCCATTTCGACGGGGGGGAGCAGTACTTC.

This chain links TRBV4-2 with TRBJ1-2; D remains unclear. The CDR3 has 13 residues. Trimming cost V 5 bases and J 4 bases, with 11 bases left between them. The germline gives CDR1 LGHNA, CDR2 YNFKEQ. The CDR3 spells CASSSDLFYGYTF. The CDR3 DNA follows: TGTGCCAGCAGCTCAGATCTCTTCTATGGCTACACCTTC.

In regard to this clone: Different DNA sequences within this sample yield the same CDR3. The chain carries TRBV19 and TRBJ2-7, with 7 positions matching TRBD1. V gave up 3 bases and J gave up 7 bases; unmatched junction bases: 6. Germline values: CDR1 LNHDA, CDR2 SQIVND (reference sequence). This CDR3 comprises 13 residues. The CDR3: CASSIGRGQEQYF. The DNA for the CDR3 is TGTGCCAGTAGTATTGGCAGGGGACAGGAGCAGTACTTC. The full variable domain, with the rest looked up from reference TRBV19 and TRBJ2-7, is DGGITQSPKYLFRKEGQNVTLSCEQNLNHDAMYWYRQDPGQGLRLIYYSQIVNDFQKGDIAEGYSVSREKKESFPLTVTSAQKNPTAFYLCASSIGRGQEQYFGPGTRLTVT.

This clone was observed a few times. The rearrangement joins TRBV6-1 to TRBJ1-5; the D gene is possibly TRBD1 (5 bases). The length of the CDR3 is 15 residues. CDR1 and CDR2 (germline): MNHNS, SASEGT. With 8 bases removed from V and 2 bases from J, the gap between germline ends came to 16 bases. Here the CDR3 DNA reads TGTGCCAGCCGGACACCCCAGGCGGGCAATCAGCCCCAGCATTTT. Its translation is CASRTPQAGNQPQHF.

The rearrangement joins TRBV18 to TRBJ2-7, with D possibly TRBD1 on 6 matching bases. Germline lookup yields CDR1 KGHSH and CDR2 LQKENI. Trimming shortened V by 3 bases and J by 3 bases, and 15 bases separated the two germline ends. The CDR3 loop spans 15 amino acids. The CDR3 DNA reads TGTGCCAGCTCACCTTACTCGAAGGGGGACTACGAGCAGTACTTC. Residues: CASSPYSKGDYEQYF.

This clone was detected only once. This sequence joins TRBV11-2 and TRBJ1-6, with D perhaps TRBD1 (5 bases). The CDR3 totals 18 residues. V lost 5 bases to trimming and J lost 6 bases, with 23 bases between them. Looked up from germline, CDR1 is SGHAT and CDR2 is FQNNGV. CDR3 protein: CASSTNGRGAGLNSPLHF. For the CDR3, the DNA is TGTGCCAGCAGCACTAACGGTAGGGGCGCCGGGCTTAATTCACCCCTCCACTTT.

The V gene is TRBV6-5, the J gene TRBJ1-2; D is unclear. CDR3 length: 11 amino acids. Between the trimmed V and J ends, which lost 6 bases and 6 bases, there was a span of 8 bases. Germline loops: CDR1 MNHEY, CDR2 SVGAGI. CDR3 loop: CASSRGHGYTF. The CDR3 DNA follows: TGTGCCAGCAGCCGCGGCCATGGCTACACCTTC.

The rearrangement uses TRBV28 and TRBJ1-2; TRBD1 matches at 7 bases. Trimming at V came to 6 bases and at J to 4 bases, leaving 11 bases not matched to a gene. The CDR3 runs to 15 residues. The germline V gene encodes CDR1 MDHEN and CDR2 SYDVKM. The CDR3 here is CASSQRGGSSYGYTF. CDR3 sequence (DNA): TGTGCCAGCAGCCAAAGAGGGGGCAGTTCCTATGGCTACACCTTC.

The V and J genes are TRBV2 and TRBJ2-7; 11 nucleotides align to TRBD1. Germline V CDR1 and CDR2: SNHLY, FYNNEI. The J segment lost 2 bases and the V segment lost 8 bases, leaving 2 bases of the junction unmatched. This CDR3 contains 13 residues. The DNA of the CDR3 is TGTGCCAGCGGGGGACAGGGGGCCTACGAGCAGTACTTC. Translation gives CASGGQGAYEQYF.

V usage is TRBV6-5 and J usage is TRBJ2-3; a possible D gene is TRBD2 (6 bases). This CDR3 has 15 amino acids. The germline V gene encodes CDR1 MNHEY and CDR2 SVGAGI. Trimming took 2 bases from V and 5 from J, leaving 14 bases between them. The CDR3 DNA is TGTGCCAGCAGTTACCGGGCCCCCGGGGGAGATACGCAGTATTTT. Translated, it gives CASSYRAPGGDTQYF.

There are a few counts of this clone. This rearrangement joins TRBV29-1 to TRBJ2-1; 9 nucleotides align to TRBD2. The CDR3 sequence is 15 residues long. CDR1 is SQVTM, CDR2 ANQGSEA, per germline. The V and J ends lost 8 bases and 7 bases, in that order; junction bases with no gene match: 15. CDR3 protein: CSLKTPGLALNEQFF. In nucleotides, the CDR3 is TGCAGCCTCAAAACTCCGGGACTAGCATTAAATGAGCAGTTCTTC.